This TCR beta chain stems from a study of cytotoxic CD8 clonotypes in ibrutinib-treated CLL. The method was immunoSEQ multiplex PCR; TCRdb's version includes in-frame clones alone and lacks a portion of them. The profile shows around 300,000 clones, roughly 80% of them singletons. This CDR3 is 16 amino acids long. With 5 bases removed from V and 2 bases from J, the gap between germline ends came to 19 bases. The germline V gene encodes CDR1 SGHTA and CDR2 FQGNSA. A word on this clone: Its cognate antigen is unknown.

Study-level results: Higher clonality was seen at ibrutinib response and a return toward baseline at progression.

This chain joins TRBV7-2 and TRBJ2-7; weak D call: TRBD1 (6 bases). This material consisted of PBMCs, taken before ibrutinib treatment. The receptor was isolated from a human donor with chronic lymphocytic leukemia. This CDR3 reads CASSPPPGTLPYEQYF. In nucleotides, the CDR3 is TGTGCCAGCAGCCCTCCCCCAGGGACACTCCCCTACGAGCAGTACTTC.